This is a list of T cell receptor beta chains from one sample in a study of identical twins. TCRdb reanalysed the 5' RACE reads using MiXCR and keeps one entry per CDR3 protein. The profile shows hundreds of thousands of distinct CDR3 sequences, over 9% of them singletons. This sample was shared with a second study, whose subject was yellow fever vaccine responses in identical twins.

The specimen was CD8+ T cells sorted from blood. The receptor source for this set is a woman between 18 and 29 years old in good health. The CDR3 runs from the conserved cysteine through the conserved F or W. The D gene is left open where the match is weak. Clone size is shown for a subset of rows, as once, few, many or a class of expanded clone.

CDR3	DNA	size	D	J	V
CASSPYRVLAKNIQYF	TGTGCCAGCAGTCCTTACAGGGTTCTAGCCAAAAACATTCAGTACTTC	-	-	TRBJ2-4	TRBV27
CASSPRQGSSDEQYF	TGCGCCAGCAGCCCCAGGCAGGGATCATCGGACGAGCAGTACTTC	-	-	TRBJ2-7	TRBV4-1
CASSLAGSYTGELFF	TGTGCCAGCAGCTTAGCGGGGTCCTACACCGGGGAGCTGTTTTTT	-	-	TRBJ2-2	TRBV7-9
CASSSSPSGHTDTQYF	TGTGCCAGCAGCTCCTCGCCCAGCGGACACACAGATACGCAGTATTTT	few	-	TRBJ2-3	TRBV27
CASSRIRQGIDEQYF	TGTGCCAGCAGTAGAATAAGACAGGGGATCGACGAGCAGTACTTC	-	TRBD1	TRBJ2-7	TRBV27
CASSKPGLGIREQYF	TGTGCCAGCAGTAAACCGGGCCTAGGTATTCGCGAGCAGTACTTC	-	-	TRBJ2-7	TRBV27
CSVEGGRDEKYNEQFF	TGCAGCGTTGAGGGCGGCCGGGACGAGAAATACAATGAGCAGTTCTTC	many	-	TRBJ2-1	TRBV29-1
CASSYEGRSPLHF	TGTGCCAGCAGTTACGAGGGCCGATCACCCCTCCACTTT	many	-	TRBJ1-6	TRBV6-5
CASSPQREGLYNEQFF	TGTGCCAGCAGTCCTCAGCGGGAGGGGCTTTACAATGAGCAGTTCTTC	-	TRBD2	TRBJ2-1	TRBV28
CASSSHRDETYEQYF	TGTGCCAGCAGCTCCCACCGGGACGAAACCTACGAGCAGTACTTC	many	-	TRBJ2-7	TRBV7-9
CATGGDTADTQYF	TGTGCCACCGGGGGGGATACGGCAGATACGCAGTATTTT	-	TRBD2	TRBJ2-3	TRBV27
CASSLRDTKETQYF	TGCGCCAGCAGCCTAAGGGACACCAAAGAGACCCAGTACTTC	-	-	TRBJ2-5	TRBV4-1
CATSESRGPYYGYTF	TGTGCCACCAGCGAAAGCAGGGGGCCTTACTATGGCTACACCTTC	few	TRBD1	TRBJ1-2	TRBV15
CASMSLTWGTGNTIYF	TGTGCCAGCATGAGTCTAACGTGGGGAACTGGAAACACCATATATTTT	many	-	TRBJ1-3	TRBV7-9
CASSPPGQEATGELFF	TGTGCCAGCAGTCCGCCCGGGCAGGAGGCCACCGGGGAGCTGTTTTTT	few	-	TRBJ2-2	TRBV28
CSPVGDTDTQYF	TGCAGTCCGGTGGGGGACACAGATACGCAGTATTTT	once	-	TRBJ2-3	TRBV20-1
CASTHTSGGGETQYF	TGTGCCAGCACCCATACTAGCGGGGGCGGGGAGACCCAGTACTTC	-	TRBD2	TRBJ2-5	TRBV3-1
CASSPRTSGSLIYEQYF	TGTGCCAGCAGCCCGCGGACTAGCGGGAGTCTAATCTACGAGCAGTACTTC	many	TRBD2	TRBJ2-7	TRBV9
CASSLAGVPSYNEQFF	TGTGCCAGCAGCCTAGCGGGAGTCCCCTCCTACAATGAGCAGTTCTTC	many	TRBD2	TRBJ2-1	TRBV12-3/TRBV12-4
CSAPGGGSTETQYF	TGCAGTGCCCCTGGCGGGGGGAGCACAGAGACCCAGTACTTC	-	TRBD2	TRBJ2-5	TRBV20-1
CATSRVVGSNQPQHF	TGTGCCACCAGCAGAGTCGTTGGGAGCAATCAGCCCCAGCATTTT	few	-	TRBJ1-5	TRBV15
CASSFEENYGYTF	TGTGCCAGCAGCTTCGAAGAGAACTATGGCTACACCTTC	-	-	TRBJ1-2	TRBV7-9
CASSLEPRPDEKLFF	TGTGCCAGCAGCTTAGAACCGCGTCCGGATGAAAAACTGTTTTTT	few	-	TRBJ1-4	TRBV11-2
CAISDPNTSEQYF	TGTGCCATCAGTGATCCCAACACGTCGGAGCAGTACTTC	few	-	TRBJ2-7	TRBV10-3
CSVTGLAGVYIEQYF	TGCAGCGTAACTGGACTAGCGGGAGTTTATATCGAGCAGTACTTC	few	TRBD2	TRBJ2-7	TRBV29-1
CASSLGPGEQETQYF	TGTGCCAGCAGCCTCGGGCCGGGGGAGCAAGAGACCCAGTACTTC	few	-	TRBJ2-5	TRBV11-2
CASKPEREGPDTQYF	TGTGCCAGCAAACCAGAGCGGGAGGGCCCAGATACGCAGTATTTT	-	TRBD2	TRBJ2-3	TRBV27
CASSSPGPSSYNSPLHF	TGTGCCAGCAGTTCCCCGGGGCCGAGCTCCTATAATTCACCCCTCCACTTT	few	-	TRBJ1-6	TRBV28
CASKPRRGVQETQYF	TGCGCCAGCAAGCCCCGCAGGGGGGTTCAAGAGACCCAGTACTTC	few	-	TRBJ2-5	TRBV5-1
CASSKRLLGTSYNEQFF	TGTGCCAGCAGCAAACGGTTACTGGGGACATCCTACAATGAGCAGTTCTTC	once	-	TRBJ2-1	TRBV3-1
CSVLTGATNEKLFF	TGCAGCGTTCTTACAGGGGCAACTAATGAAAAACTGTTTTTT	-	TRBD1	TRBJ1-4	TRBV29-1
CASSDKRGAVNEQFF	TGTGCCAGCAGTGATAAGCGGGGGGCCGTAAATGAGCAGTTCTTC	-	TRBD2	TRBJ2-1	TRBV6-1
CASSAGSLGGNTIYF	TGTGCCAGCAGTGCCGGGAGCCTGGGAGGAAACACCATATATTTT	-	-	TRBJ1-3	TRBV6-1
CASSLSGAGNTIYF	TGTGCCAGCAGCTTATCAGGGGCTGGAAACACCATATATTTT	few	-	TRBJ1-3	TRBV7-8
CASSISSYTEAFF	TGTGCCAGTAGTATATCCAGCTACACTGAAGCTTTCTTT	-	-	TRBJ1-1	TRBV19
CASSPHDRDTDTQYF	TGCGCCAGCAGCCCCCACGACAGGGACACAGATACGCAGTATTTT	few	TRBD1	TRBJ2-3	TRBV5-1
CATSRDPLGRDYEQYF	TGTGCCACCAGCAGAGACCCATTGGGCCGCGACTACGAGCAGTACTTC	-	-	TRBJ2-7	TRBV15
CASSHTGGSAEAFF	TGTGCCAGCAGCCATACAGGGGGCAGTGCTGAAGCTTTCTTT	-	TRBD1	TRBJ1-1	TRBV14
CASSEVPGVEQFF	TGTGCCAGCAGTGAGGTCCCGGGGGTTGAGCAGTTCTTC	-	-	TRBJ2-1	TRBV6-4
CASSQEGGGRYEQYF	TGTGCCAGCAGCCAAGAGGGGGGCGGGAGGTACGAGCAGTACTTC	-	TRBD2	TRBJ2-7	TRBV4-2